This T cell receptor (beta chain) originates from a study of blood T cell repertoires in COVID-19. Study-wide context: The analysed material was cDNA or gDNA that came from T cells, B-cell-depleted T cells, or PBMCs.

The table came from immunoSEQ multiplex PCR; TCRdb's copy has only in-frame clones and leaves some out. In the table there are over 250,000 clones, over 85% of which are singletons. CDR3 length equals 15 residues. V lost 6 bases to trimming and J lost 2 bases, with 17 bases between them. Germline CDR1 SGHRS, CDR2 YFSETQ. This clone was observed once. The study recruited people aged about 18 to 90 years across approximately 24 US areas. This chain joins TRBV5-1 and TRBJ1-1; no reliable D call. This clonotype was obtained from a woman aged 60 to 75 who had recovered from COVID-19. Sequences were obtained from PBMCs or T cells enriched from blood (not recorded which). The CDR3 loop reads CASTLGTAYNTEAFF. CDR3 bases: TGCGCCAGCACCCTTGGTACTGCTTACAACACTGAAGCTTTCTTT.